Given below is one TCR beta chain in context. Original methodology: Estimates of nucleated cell counts were drawn from the amplification of reference gene primers. Produced via immunoSEQ multiplex PCR; TCRdb's table is partial and in-frame only. V and J calls plus clone size are reproduced from that table; the DNA served to infer D and trimming. Among a few hundred thousand clones, roughly 90% were seen once, and the ten largest hold around 18%. The data derive from a study of blood T cell repertoires in COVID-19. Either two negative PCRs, clearance, or symptom resolution qualified Cohort 3 donors as recovered. The trim removed 4 bases at V and 5 bases at J, leaving 8 bases unmatched. This CDR3 comprises 14 residues. Germline V lookup: CDR1 SGHRS, CDR2 YFSETQ.

Sequencing was carried out using PBMCs or T cells enriched from blood (not recorded which). The genes are TRBV5-1 and TRBJ2-7, with 8 bases that match TRBD1. The sequence was collected from a woman in her twenties or thirties who had recovered from COVID-19. CDR3 DNA sequence: TGCGCCAGCAGCAAGGGACAGGATTGGAACGAGCAGTACTTC. Residues: CASSKGQDWNEQYF.